Listed here are 28 T cell receptor beta chains from one sample, sequenced in a study of beta chain features in type 1 diabetes. Expressed TCRB transcripts were sequenced because the entire RNA isolate underwent reverse transcription. Produced via immunoSEQ multiplex PCR; TCRdb's table is partial and in-frame only. Among more than 300,000 clones listed, 6.5% to 10% were seen once. Sequenced: central memory CD4+ T cells from blood. The receptor set was obtained from a woman younger than 30 in good health.

This clone has a count of ten or more. The chain carries TRBV7-9 and TRBJ2-3, with 16 positions matching TRBD2. Unmatched junction bases numbered 5, after V lost 6 bases and J lost 2 bases. CDR1 SEHNR and CDR2 FQNEAQ come from the germline V gene (reference sequence). CDR3 length equals 17 residues. The CDR3 nucleotides are TGTGCCAGCAGGGGACTAGCGGGAGGGGCCTCCACAGATACGCAGTATTTT. Translation: CASRGLAGGASTDTQYF.

The chain uses TRBV5-1 and TRBJ2-1; D might be TRBD2 (5 bases). The V end lost 4 bases, the J end lost 2 bases, and 7 bases lay between the germline ends. From germline, CDR1 is SGHRS and CDR2 YFSETQ. The CDR3 has 13 residues. The CDR3 nucleotides are TGCGCCAGCAGCGGACTCGCCTACAATGAGCAGTTCTTC. The encoded protein is CASSGLAYNEQFF.

This clone was counted a few times. This chain connects TRBV9 to TRBJ2-6, with 10 bases matching TRBD1. Trimming cost V 8 bases and J 2 bases; bases outside gene matches: 7. Germline loops: CDR1 SGDLS, CDR2 YYNGEE. This CDR3 has 16 amino acids. The CDR3 spells CARLGQGTPGANVLTF. CDR3 in DNA: TGTGCCAGATTGGGACAGGGGACCCCTGGGGCCAACGTCCTGACTTTC.

The V gene is TRBV19, the J gene TRBJ2-7, with TRBD1 matching over 7 bases. Trimming at V came to 6 bases and at J to 4 bases, leaving 6 bases not matched to a gene. CDR1 and CDR2 from the germline V gene are LNHDA and SQIVND (reference sequence). The CDR3 totals 13 residues. The CDR3 nucleotides read TGTGCCAGTAGGCATACAGGGGAGTACGAGCAGTACTTC. Translation gives CASRHTGEYEQYF.

This clone was found a few times. This chain joins TRBV7-2 and TRBJ2-1; TRBD2 agrees at 8 bases. In germline, CDR1 is SGHTA, CDR2 FQGNSA. Trimming at V came to 7 bases and at J to 6 bases, leaving 11 bases not matched to a gene. The CDR3 length is 15 residues. CDR3 bases: TGTGCCAGCACTCCCTCAGCGGGAGAGATCAATGAGCAGTTCTTC. This codes for CASTPSAGEINEQFF. Full variable domain (rest looked up from reference TRBV7-2 and TRBJ2-1): GAGVSQSPSNKVTEKGKDVELRCDPISGHTALYWYRQSLGQGLEFLIYFQGNSAPDKSGLPSDRFSAERTGGSVSTLTIQRTQQEDSAVYLCASTPSAGEINEQFFGPGTRLTVL.

The chain's CDR3 is CASSQGLGKTGGFQPQHF. Written as DNA, the CDR3 is TGTGCCAGCAGCCAAGGGTTGGGCAAGACAGGGGGCTTTCAGCCCCAGCATTTT. This chain connects TRBV4-2 to TRBJ1-5, with TRBD1 matching 10 bases. The V and J ends lost 1 base and 6 bases, in that order; junction bases with no gene match: 12. Germline V CDR1 and CDR2: LGHNA, YNFKEQ. This CDR3 is built from 18 residues.

This rearrangement joins TRBV4-2 to TRBJ2-5; D is possibly TRBD1 (6 bases). From germline, CDR1 is LGHNA and CDR2 YNFKEQ. V was pared by 4 bases and J by 3 bases, with 12 bases between. The CDR3 is made up of 14 amino acids. The CDR3 loop reads CASSLGTQKETQYF. The CDR3 region has the DNA TGTGCCAGCAGCCTCGGGACACAGAAAGAGACCCAGTACTTC.

V gene TRBV28 combines with J gene TRBJ1-2, with 8 bases fitting TRBD1. Germline CDR1 reads MDHEN; CDR2 reads SYDVKM. The CDR3 is 13 amino acids. Unmatched junction bases numbered 1, after V lost 6 bases and J lost 1 base. CDR3 nucleotides: TGTGCCAGCAGGACAGGGGTTAACTATGGCTACACCTTC. As protein: CASRTGVNYGYTF.

CDR3 nucleotides: TGTGCCAGCAGCGGTATTAGTAGAGATACGCAGTATTTT. Translation gives CASSGISRDTQYF. J is TRBJ2-3 and V is TRBV2; D remains unclear. Trimming removed 6 bases at V and 5 bases at J, with 12 bases between. This CDR3 region has 13 residues. Germline V gene sequence: CDR1 SNHLY, CDR2 FYNNEI.

The chain has TRBV6-6 and TRBJ2-7, with TRBD2 matching 7 bases. The germline CDR1 and CDR2 sequences are MNHNY and SVGAGI (reference sequence). The CDR3 is made up of 14 amino acids. The V segment lost 4 bases and the J segment 5 bases; nucleotides outside the gene matches: 8. The CDR3 loop is CASSSNRLAHEQYF. In DNA form, the CDR3 reads TGTGCCAGCAGTTCGAACAGACTAGCCCACGAGCAGTACTTC.

This clone was seen many times. This rearrangement joins TRBV2 to TRBJ2-6, with D possibly matching TRBD1 (6 bases). The germline V gene encodes CDR1 SNHLY and CDR2 FYNNEI. Trimming took 3 bases from V and 1 from J, leaving 7 bases between them. The length of the CDR3 is 15 residues. The CDR3 DNA sequence: TGTGCCAGCAGTGAGGACAGTTCTGGGGCCAACGTCCTGACTTTC. It specifies CASSEDSSGANVLTF.

The J gene is TRBJ2-5, the V gene TRBV27; D assignment may be TRBD1 or TRBD2 (5 bases each). V was pared by 5 bases and J by 5 bases, with 15 bases between. Germline V gives CDR1 MNHEY, CDR2 SMNVEV (reference sequence). This CDR3 is built from 14 residues. CDR3 in amino acids: CASSRSGSRETQYF. CDR3 in DNA: TGTGCCAGCAGTCGGTCAGGGAGTAGGGAGACCCAGTACTTC.

This clone has ten or more counts. The V and J genes are TRBV13 and TRBJ2-4, with D hard to call. V lost 1 base and J lost 8, with 6 bases in between. This CDR3 is built from 12 residues. The germline V gene has CDR1 PRHDT and CDR2 FYEKMQ (reference sequence). DNA for the CDR3: TGTGCCAGCAGCTTAGATGGGGACATTCAGTACTTC. Translating it yields CASSLDGDIQYF.

V and J are TRBV12-5 and TRBJ2-2; no clear D gene. This CDR3 contains 14 residues. The V gene lost 2 bases and the J gene lost 6 bases, with 10 bases spanning the gap. Germline V CDR1 and CDR2: LGHNT, FRNRAP. In DNA form, the CDR3 reads TGTGCTAGTGGTTTGTTGGGCCTCGCCGGGGAGCTGTTTTTT. Translated: CASGLLGLAGELFF.

This clone was seen only a few times. The same CDR3 can be traced to other DNA sequences in this sample. The V and J genes are TRBV19 and TRBJ2-6; D is ambiguous. CDR1 is LNHDA, CDR2 SQIVND, per germline (reference sequence). The CDR3 spans 15 residues. With 3 bases removed from V and 0 bases from J, the gap between germline ends came to 6 bases. CDR3 sequence (DNA): TGTGCCAGTAGTATCCGGGCCTCTGGGGCCAACGTCCTGACTTTC. Encoded protein: CASSIRASGANVLTF.

The J gene is TRBJ1-4, the V gene TRBV7-8; possible D gene TRBD1, 5 bases. Trimming took off 5 bases at V and 0 bases at J, with 7 bases between the two ends. The CDR3 is 14 residues long. The V gene's germline CDR1 is SGHVS and CDR2 FQNEAQ. In nucleotides, the CDR3 is TGTGCCAGCAGCCAGACAGCAACTAATGAAAAACTGTTTTTT. Protein product: CASSQTATNEKLFF.

The CDR3 is CASSRNRETGLAGAYEQYF. The CDR3 DNA reads TGTGCCAGCAGCCGGAACCGAGAGACGGGACTAGCGGGCGCCTACGAGCAGTACTTC. V and J are TRBV4-2 and TRBJ2-7; 12 positions match TRBD2. V lost 4 bases, J lost 2 bases, and 15 bases stayed unmatched. Per the germline V gene, CDR1 is LGHNA and CDR2 is YNFKEQ. CDR3 length equals 19 residues.

This clone was seen only a few times. The chain carries TRBV6-6 and TRBJ2-1; weak D call: TRBD1 (6 bases). The CDR3 spans 15 residues. Germline V gene lookup returns CDR1 MNHNY and CDR2 SVGAGI (reference sequence). The V gene lost 2 bases and the J gene lost 0 bases, with 8 bases spanning the gap. CDR3 amino acids: CASSYGGSSYNEQFF. The CDR3 DNA follows: TGTGCCAGCAGTTACGGGGGCAGCTCCTACAATGAGCAGTTCTTC.

This sequence joins TRBV28 and TRBJ1-1; D ambiguous. The germline V gene has CDR1 MDHEN and CDR2 SYDVKM. The CDR3 runs to 14 residues. V was cut by 6 bases and J by 0 bases, with 11 bases left in between. The CDR3 sequence is CASSYRKMNTEAFF. In DNA form, the CDR3 reads TGTGCCAGCAGCTATCGGAAGATGAACACTGAAGCTTTCTTT.

This clone was seen at least ten times. The chain uses TRBV28 and TRBJ2-7, with D perhaps TRBD1 (6 bases). Between the trimmed V and J ends, which lost 5 bases and 0 bases, there was a span of 14 bases. This CDR3 comprises 15 residues. From germline, CDR1 is MDHEN and CDR2 SYDVKM. CDR3 loop: CASSPRDNYSYEQYF. The DNA of the CDR3 is TGTGCCAGCAGTCCAAGGGACAATTACTCCTACGAGCAGTACTTC. Filled out from reference TRBV28 and TRBJ2-7, the complete variable domain reads DVKVTQSSRYLVKRTGEKVFLECVQDMDHENMFWYRQDPGLGLRLIYFSYDVKMKEKGDIPEGYSVSREKKERFSLILESASTNQTSMYLCASSPRDNYSYEQYFGPGTRLTVT.

This clone was seen repeatedly, ten times or more. This chain connects TRBV6-4 to TRBJ2-1; no firm D call. Trimming stripped 0 bases from V and 5 bases from J, with 2 bases between. The CDR3 consists of 12 residues. CDR1 and CDR2 (germline): MRHNA, SNTAGT. The CDR3 protein is CASSDSNNEQFF. The CDR3 nucleotides are TGTGCCAGCAGTGACTCTAACAATGAGCAGTTCTTC.

This clone came up a few times. V and J are TRBV28 and TRBJ2-3, with 8 bases aligning to TRBD2. CDR3 length: 18 residues. Germline lookup yields CDR1 MDHEN and CDR2 SYDVKM. V shed 4 bases and J 5 bases; nucleotides not matched to a gene: 17. The CDR3 DNA reads as TGTGCCAGCAGTTCCTCCACTAAGGGGCGGGGGGCCAGAGATACGCAGTATTTT. Translating it yields CASSSSTKGRGARDTQYF.

Ten or more counts support this clone. The genes are TRBV18 and TRBJ2-5; D might be TRBD2 (5 bases). Germline lookup yields CDR1 KGHSH and CDR2 LQKENI. This CDR3 comprises 14 residues. V lost 0 bases to trimming and J lost 8 bases, with 13 bases between them. CDR3 DNA sequence: TGTGCCAGCTCACCACCGACCCGACGGGATACCCAGTACTTC. It encodes CASSPPTRRDTQYF.

In this sample, this clone turned up many times. The chain recombines TRBV11-2 with TRBJ2-5, with 7 nucleotides matching TRBD2. Germline CDR1 reads SGHAT; CDR2 reads FQNNGV. The J segment lost 6 bases and the V segment lost 0 bases, leaving 10 bases of the junction unmatched. The CDR3 covers 16 residues. The CDR3 region has the DNA TGTGCCAGCAGCTTAGAAAGCGTGGGAGGGCCGAAGACCCAGTACTTC. This translates into CASSLESVGGPKTQYF.

This clone was detected a few times. CDR3 nucleotides: TGTGCCAGCAGACGACTAGCGGAATCCGGGGAGCTGTTTTTT. Protein sequence: CASRRLAESGELFF. The chain has TRBV6-5 and TRBJ2-2; 9 positions match TRBD2. The J segment lost 6 bases and the V segment lost 6 bases, leaving 5 bases of the junction unmatched. Germline-derived CDR1 and CDR2 are MNHEY and SVGAGI. The CDR3 is made up of 14 amino acids.

The J gene is TRBJ2-7, the V gene TRBV9, with 12 bases fitting TRBD2. The V and J ends lost 0 bases and 3 bases, in that order; junction bases with no gene match: 4. This CDR3 is built from 16 residues. The germline V gene has CDR1 SGDLS and CDR2 YYNGEE. As DNA, the CDR3 is TGTGCCAGCAGCGTAGGACCGGGACTAGCGGGCTACGAGCAGTACTTC. Translating it yields CASSVGPGLAGYEQYF.

The J gene is TRBJ2-7, the V gene TRBV28, with D unresolved. Looked up from germline, CDR1 is MDHEN and CDR2 is SYDVKM. Trimming removed 7 bases from V and 5 bases from J, with 9 bases in between. The CDR3 sequence is 11 residues long. CDR3 sequence: CASTQWDEQYF. CDR3 DNA sequence: TGTGCCAGCACCCAGTGGGACGAGCAGTACTTC.

This chain joins TRBV7-8 and TRBJ2-7; D might be TRBD2 (6 bases). V dropped 5 bases and J dropped 4 bases, with 6 bases sitting between them. CDR1 is SGHVS and CDR2 is FQNEAQ in the germline V gene. The CDR3 is 11 amino acids. DNA for the CDR3: TGTGCCAGCAGCCGGGAGTACGAGCAGTACTTC. This codes for CASSREYEQYF.